At least ten counts were recorded for the clone carrying this TCR beta chain. The target antigen is unknown. This specimen comes from a study of neurological immune-mediated disorders. Overall study: Disease course was recorded as relapsing-remitting for some 31 and secondary progressive for about 9% of the roughly 34 multiple sclerosis patients. General study findings and limits: With the multiple sclerosis repertoire cluster, neither clinical nor MRI features showed any association.

The CDR3 consists of 14 residues. V was clipped by 2 bases and J by 9 bases; unmatched bases: 6. Germline values: CDR1 MNHEY, CDR2 SVGAGI. 5'RACE with 10-nucleotide random UMIs produced the cDNA. TCRdb reprocessed the 5' RACE reads with MiXCR, giving one entry per CDR3 protein. The profile shows about 95,000 distinct CDR3 sequences, around 3.3% of them singletons. The TCR sequence derives from a woman aged 18-29 years with multiple sclerosis. The genes are TRBV6-5 and TRBJ2-1, with 8 nucleotides matching TRBD2. Sequencing was done on a sample of PBMCs. CDR3 region: CASSYGAGVGEQFF. The DNA for the CDR3 is TGTGCCAGCAGTTACGGAGCGGGAGTCGGTGAGCAGTTCTTC.